This TCR beta chain was captured in a study of T cell changes during pregnancy in multiple sclerosis (dated by TCRdb to about 2019). Background on the whole study: The study looked at changes in the T cell repertoire across pregnancy in women with multiple sclerosis.

CDR1 and CDR2, looked up from the germline V gene (reference sequence), are SEHNR and FQNEAQ. V and J lose 6 bases and 0 bases, and a span of 11 bases separates them. The CDR3 has 14 amino acids, counting the end cysteine and phenylalanine. The CDR3 DNA has 42 bases and is translated from base 1. The library was generated by the immunoSEQ multiplex PCR assay. TCRdb limited this immuneACCESS table to in-frame rearrangements with V and J called. A share of clones is missing; checked studies link under half to unresolved V genes, and the rest is unexplained. In this sample the table shows roughly 80,000 clones, 80% to 95% of which occur a single time. The leading ten clones occupy 1% of the sample. About this clone itself: Its target antigen remains unknown. No base-level quality is on record; no much larger clone is a single base apart.

The rearranged chain carries TRBV7-9 and TRBJ2-5, with the D segment identity uncertain. This TCR was sampled from a female donor with multiple sclerosis, enrolled in a pregnancy study. This specimen was peripheral blood, taken in the first trimester of pregnancy. The nucleotide sequence is TGTGCCAGCAGTTCCAGTATGTACCAAGAGACCCAGTACTTC. Its product reads: CASSSSMYQETQYF.